This is a list of T cell receptor beta chains from one sample in a study of blood T cell repertoires in COVID-19. The table came from immunoSEQ multiplex PCR; TCRdb's copy has only in-frame clones and leaves some out. The profile covers over 40,000 clones, with 65% to 90% appearing a single time and about 2.9% taken by the ten largest. The material sequenced was peripheral blood. These TCRs come from a woman aged 80 or over with acute or convalescent COVID-19. Both conserved end residues are part of each CDR3. Each record gives: V gene, J gene, CDR3 protein.

TRBV30	TRBJ1-2	CAWNSGLGGYTF
TRBV7-6	TRBJ2-3	CASSAGQGGADTQYF
TRBV5-5	TRBJ1-3	CASSLLSIRGNTIYF
TRBV7-8	TRBJ1-1	CASSLDRVNTEAFF
TRBV5-1	TRBJ1-1	CASSVGQPMNTEAFF
TRBV19	TRBJ2-7	CASSIQGAFSYEQYF
TRBV5-4	TRBJ2-1	CASGLGANNEQFF
TRBV19	TRBJ1-3	CASSTRGQNTIYF
TRBV7-2	TRBJ2-2	CASSLNRGIGELFF
TRBV10-3	TRBJ1-6	CAISEFGQGADNSPLHF
TRBV4-2	TRBJ1-5	CASSPGSPSGQPQHF
TRBV6-6	TRBJ1-2	CASSYSETGYTF
TRBV19	TRBJ1-2	CASSDIRATGGNGYTF
TRBV30	TRBJ1-2	CAWSSGVSGYTF
TRBV5-1	TRBJ2-2	CASSLNGGNTGELFF
TRBV3-1/TRBV3-2	TRBJ2-7	CASSQGGLAALGYF
TRBV12-3/TRBV12-4	TRBJ1-1	CASSSNRGTEAFF
TRBV6-6	TRBJ1-5	CASSPRRQGPRSNQPQHF
TRBV10-2	TRBJ1-1	CASSSVQGINTEAFF
TRBV7-9	TRBJ2-2	CASSLEAGANTGELFF
TRBV7-2	TRBJ2-3	CASSLRRADTQYF
TRBV9	TRBJ2-2	CASSVSGSNTGELFF
TRBV30	TRBJ1-5	CAWKGEGGNQPQHF
TRBV24-1	TRBJ2-5	CATSAGGAGSGDQYF
TRBV7-8	TRBJ2-7	CASSLGGGAPYEQYF
TRBV6-6	TRBJ2-7	CASSYDRQGPYEQYF
TRBV5-1	TRBJ2-5	CASTSGGAETQYF
TRBV7-9	TRBJ2-2	CASSLAGDTGELFF
TRBV2	TRBJ2-3	CASSQRGLGTDTQYF
TRBV19	TRBJ1-3	CASSVAGKAGNTIYF
TRBV5-1	TRBJ2-7	CASSWGTGRSEQYF
TRBV7-2	TRBJ2-4	CASSSRLAGGPMAKNIQYF
TRBV19	TRBJ2-4	CASSNSHRDRAKNIQYF
TRBV7-8	TRBJ2-3	CASSSRGGDTQYF
TRBV19	TRBJ1-2	CASREGQVVYGYTF
TRBV23-1	TRBJ2-3	CASSRGLCTDTQYF
TRBV6-5	TRBJ2-2	CASSYSPSMAGELFF
TRBV7-2	TRBJ2-3	CASSMRLAGGPDTQYF
TRBV5-8	TRBJ1-5	CASSLDGQNQPQHF
TRBV7-2	TRBJ1-1	CASSLVVNTEAFF
TRBV10-1	TRBJ2-5	CASSEGTGLETQYF